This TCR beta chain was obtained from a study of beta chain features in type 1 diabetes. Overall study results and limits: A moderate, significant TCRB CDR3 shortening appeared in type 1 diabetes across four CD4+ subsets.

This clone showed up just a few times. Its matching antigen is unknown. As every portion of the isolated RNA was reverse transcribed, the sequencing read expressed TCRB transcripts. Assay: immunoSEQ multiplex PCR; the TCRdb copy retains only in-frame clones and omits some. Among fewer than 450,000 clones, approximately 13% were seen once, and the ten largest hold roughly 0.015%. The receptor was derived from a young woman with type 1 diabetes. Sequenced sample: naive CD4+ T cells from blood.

The CDR3 is CASSPGGNQPQHF. In DNA, the CDR3 is TGTGCCAGCAGTCCCGGGGGTAATCAGCCCCAGCATTTT. V is TRBV2 and J is TRBJ1-5, with D perhaps matching TRBD1 (5 bases). This CDR3 is built from 13 residues. Trimming cost V 5 bases and J 4 bases, with 9 bases left between them. From germline, CDR1 is SNHLY and CDR2 FYNNEI.